The 32 T cell receptor beta chains presented below share a single source sample, sequenced in a study of Graves' ophthalmopathy and Graves' hyperthyroidism. CDR3 regions of TCR beta were amplified from RNA transcripts. HTBI primers primed a first-round RT-PCR, and a second-round multiplex PCR followed. TCRdb ran MiXCR on the multiplex PCR reads and lists one entry per CDR3 protein. The sample has almost 750,000 distinct CDR3 sequences, approximately 40% seen once. The material sequenced was peripheral blood. The receptors originated from an adult man with Graves' ophthalmopathy.

The chain carries TRBV7-9 and TRBJ2-7; 11 bases map to TRBD2. V trimming: 2 bases; J trimming: 3 bases; junction bases outside the gene matches: 3. This CDR3 is built from 15 residues. Germline V lookup: CDR1 SEHNR, CDR2 FQNEAQ (reference sequence). DNA for the CDR3: TGTGCCAGCAGCTTAAAACTAGCGGGAGTCTACGAGCAGTACTTC. Amino acid sequence: CASSLKLAGVYEQYF.

This chain connects TRBV20-1 to TRBJ1-5, with 7 positions matching TRBD1. V shed 3 bases, J shed 6 bases, and the junction held 5 bases outside the gene matches. Germline V gives CDR1 DFQATT, CDR2 SNEGSKA (reference sequence). The CDR3 totals 13 residues. The CDR3 is CSARLQGSQPQHF. The CDR3 coding sequence is TGCAGTGCTAGGCTACAGGGGAGTCAGCCCCAGCATTTT.

This clonotype showed up many times. This rearrangement joins TRBV2 to TRBJ1-6, with D unclear. Germline CDR1 SNHLY, CDR2 FYNNEI. V was trimmed by 2 bases and J by 7 bases, leaving 12 bases between them. The length of the CDR3 is 15 residues. For the CDR3, the DNA is TGTGCCAGCAGTGAATTGGATAGGAAAAATTCACCCCTCCACTTT. Translated, it gives CASSELDRKNSPLHF.

This clonotype was recorded at least ten times. V and J are TRBV12-3 or TRBV12-4 and TRBJ1-2, with a tentative D call TRBD1 (6 bases). With 6 bases removed from V and 2 bases from J, the gap between germline ends came to 16 bases. The CDR3 runs to 15 residues. The CDR3 reads CASSSGTNRNYGYTF. The DNA of the CDR3 is TGTGCCAGCAGCTCCGGGACAAACAGGAACTATGGCTACACCTTC.

V and J are TRBV12-3 or TRBV12-4 and TRBJ1-1; TRBD1 might be the D (5 bases). V was pared by 1 base and J by 1 base, with 13 bases between. The CDR3 contains 16 residues. For the CDR3, the DNA is TGTGCCAGCAGTTTAGGAGGGGAAAAGGAGAACACTGAAGCTTTCTTT. This sequence encodes CASSLGGEKENTEAFF.

As regards this clonotype: It may be a read error: a sequence one base away is much more abundant. A read error is likely, as this CDR3 ends without the conserved phenylalanine or tryptophan. V is TRBV29-1 and J is TRBJ2-5, with D possibly being TRBD1 (6 bases). Per the germline V gene, CDR1 is SQVTM and CDR2 is ANQGSEA. The ends were cut back, 7 bases at V and 5 bases at J, with 11 bases in the middle. This CDR3 is 11 amino acids long. In DNA form, the CDR3 reads TGCAGCGGCCCCAGGGGTGAGACCCAGTACTCC. It specifies CSGPRGETQYS.

In its sample, this clonotype was seen a few times. This sequence joins TRBV6-5 and TRBJ1-3; unclear D gene. CDR3 length: 15 amino acids. Trimming removed 4 bases at V and 4 bases at J, with 14 bases between. Germline V gives CDR1 MNHEY, CDR2 SVGAGI. Here the CDR3 DNA reads TGTGCCAGCAGTTCCTTCGGCAGAGACGGAAACACCATATATTTT. Protein product: CASSSFGRDGNTIYF.

Written as DNA, the CDR3 is TGTGCCAGCACCCCCCCGAGGGACAGGAGTGGTGGCTACACCTTC. This encodes CASTPPRDRSGGYTF. This chain uses TRBV10-3 with TRBJ1-2; 8 bases line up with TRBD1. Trimming cost V 10 bases and J 7 bases; bases outside gene matches: 17. Looked up from germline, CDR1 is ENHRY and CDR2 is SYGVKD. This CDR3 is 15 amino acids long.

In its sample, this clonotype was seen a few times. The chain carries TRBV7-9 and TRBJ2-7; weak D call: TRBD2 (7 bases). Germline V gene data show CDR1 as SEHNR and CDR2 as FQNEAQ (reference sequence). The CDR3 consists of 15 residues. V was trimmed by 5 bases and J by 0 bases, leaving 14 bases between them. CDR3 in DNA: TGTGCCAGCAGCGTGCAGGGGAGGGTCTCCTACGAGCAGTACTTC. Amino acid sequence: CASSVQGRVSYEQYF.

In its sample, this clonotype was seen a few times. The V call is TRBV15, the J call TRBJ1-5, with 9 nucleotides matching TRBD1. This CDR3 is 16 amino acids long. Germline-derived CDR1 and CDR2 are LNHNV and YYDKDF (reference sequence). The junction had 3 bases not matched to a gene; V was cut back by 1 base and J by 2 bases. CDR3 protein: CATSRVRTGGNQPQHF. Here the CDR3 DNA reads TGTGCCACCAGCAGAGTCCGGACAGGGGGCAATCAGCCCCAGCATTTT.

The CDR3 spells CASSQTGSGANVLTF. The CDR3 DNA reads TGTGCCAGTAGTCAGACAGGGTCCGGGGCCAACGTCCTGACTTTC. The V and J genes are TRBV9 and TRBJ2-6; 7 bases align to TRBD1. J was trimmed by 4 bases and V by 8 bases; bases with no gene match: 9. Germline V CDR1 and CDR2: SGDLS, YYNGEE. The CDR3 covers 15 residues.

This clonotype showed up many times. The CDR3 bases are TGCAGCGTTGAAGTGGGTCAGGTCTACGAGCAGTACTTC. This encodes CSVEVGQVYEQYF. The chain couples TRBV29-1 to TRBJ2-7; D is unresolved. The CDR3 has 13 residues. V lost 1 base and J lost 3, with 10 bases in between. Germline V CDR1 and CDR2: SQVTM, ANQGSEA.

Points on this clonotype: A read error may be the cause here, since a much bigger clone is one base away. The J gene is TRBJ1-2, the V gene TRBV10-3, with TRBD1 matching over 9 bases. CDR3 length: 14 amino acids. Germline lookup yields CDR1 ENHRY and CDR2 SYGVKD. The CDR3 DNA is TGTGCCATCAGTGCTGACAGGGGGGGCTATGGCCACACCTTC. Amino acid sequence: CAISADRGGYGHTF.

A word on this clonotype: Germline and junction disagree at one end, which may indicate a read error. This chain joins TRBV10-3 and TRBJ1-2; D unresolved. Germline CDR1 reads ENHRY; CDR2 reads SYGVKD. The CDR3 runs 12 residues. CDR3 residues: CASSYPNYGYTF. CDR3 coding DNA: TGTGCCAGCAGTTATCCCAACTATGGCTACACCTTC.

This chain connects TRBV20-1 to TRBJ2-7; D is unresolved. The V end lost 1 base, the J end lost 0 bases, and 10 bases lay between the germline ends. The CDR3 extends over 14 amino acids. In germline, CDR1 is DFQATT, CDR2 SNEGSKA (reference sequence). CDR3 nucleotide sequence: TGCAGTGCTAGAGTAGGGCTGGGCTCCTACGAGCAGTACTTC. Its protein is CSARVGLGSYEQYF.

The chain is built from TRBV29-1 and TRBJ1-2, with 8 bases matching TRBD1. The CDR3 sequence is 12 residues long. V lost 8 bases, J lost 3 bases, and 5 bases stayed unmatched. The germline V gene has CDR1 SQVTM and CDR2 ANQGSEA. The CDR3 coding sequence is TGCAGCTTAGGACAGGGTGACTATGGCTACACCTTC. Translating gives CSLGQGDYGYTF.

Regarding this clonotype: A read error is likely, as this CDR3 ends without the conserved phenylalanine or tryptophan. The DNA is left out, because the CDR3 cannot be placed on it with certainty; the CDR3 is given as TCRdb lists it. The chain carries TRBV25-1 and TRBJ1-3. The germline V gene encodes CDR1 MGHDK and CDR2 SYGVNS. The CDR3 length is 8 residues, termini included. The chain's CDR3 is CASSLFAV.

The sample holds a few counts of this clonotype. The chain combines TRBV9 with TRBJ2-7; 8 bases fit TRBD2. Germline values: CDR1 SGDLS, CDR2 YYNGEE. V lost 0 bases to trimming and J lost 3 bases; unmatched junction nucleotides: 5. There are 15 residues in the CDR3. CDR3 nucleotides: TGTGCCAGCAGCGTAGCGGGTAGCGGGGTCTACGAGCAGTACTTC. It encodes CASSVAGSGVYEQYF.

This clonotype has more than one count but fewer than ten. The V and J genes are TRBV29-1 and TRBJ2-3, with TRBD2 as a possible D gene (5 bases). V shed 4 bases and J shed 2 bases, with 16 bases lying between them. CDR3 length: 15 residues. The V gene's germline CDR1 is SQVTM and CDR2 ANQGSEA. The CDR3: CSVVSGGPNTDTQYF. The DNA of the CDR3 is TGCAGCGTTGTATCGGGCGGGCCTAACACAGATACGCAGTATTTT.

The V and J genes are TRBV2 and TRBJ1-2, with 7 positions matching TRBD1. V was clipped by 6 bases and J by 0 bases; unmatched bases: 10. Germline V gene data show CDR1 as SNHLY and CDR2 as FYNNEI. The CDR3 contains 16 residues. This CDR3 is CASRVPGTAPNYGYTF. CDR3 DNA: TGTGCCAGCAGGGTGCCCGGGACAGCGCCTAACTATGGCTACACCTTC.

The chain carries TRBV19 and TRBJ1-4; D not certain. V dropped 5 bases and J dropped 0 bases, with 7 bases sitting between them. The CDR3 is made up of 14 amino acids. Germline-derived CDR1 and CDR2 are LNHDA and SQIVND (reference sequence). CDR3 bases: TGTGCCAGTAGTCTTACGTCAACTAATGAAAAACTGTTTTTT. Amino acid sequence: CASSLTSTNEKLFF. Complete variable domain (other parts from reference TRBV19 and TRBJ1-4): DGGITQSPKYLFRKEGQNVTLSCEQNLNHDAMYWYRQDPGQGLRLIYYSQIVNDFQKGDIAEGYSVSREKKESFPLTVTSAQKNPTAFYLCASSLTSTNEKLFFGSGTQLSVL.

With regard to this clonotype: This sequence may be a read error, since a much larger clone differs from it by one base. The V and J genes are TRBV7-9 and TRBJ1-2; D call uncertain. CDR3 length equals 11 residues. Per the germline V gene, CDR1 is SEHNR and CDR2 is FQNEAQ (reference sequence). Here the CDR3 reads CAGSPRDGYTF. Here the CDR3 DNA reads TGTGCCGGCAGCCCAAGAGATGGCTACACCTTC.

As to this clonotype: At one of its ends the junction is not consistent with the germline gene, which may arise from a read error. The chain joins TRBV10-3 to TRBJ2-7; no definite D call. Germline V CDR1 and CDR2: ENHRY, SYGVKD. This CDR3 is 14 amino acids long. This CDR3 is CASSQRLSSYEQYF. CDR3 coding DNA: TGTGCCAGCAGTCAGCGACTTTCATCCTACGAGCAGTACTTC.

This chain joins TRBV7-9 and TRBJ1-1, with 11 bases matching TRBD1. CDR1 and CDR2 (germline): SEHNR, FQNEAQ (reference sequence). After removal of 3 bases from V and 6 bases from J, the junction contained 6 bases not matched to a gene. This CDR3 is built from 15 residues. The CDR3 DNA sequence: TGTGCCAGCAGCTTGCGTGGACAGGGGGCCTCTGAAGCTTTCTTT. Encoded protein: CASSLRGQGASEAFF.

This clonotype showed up just once. One end of the junction varies from germline; a read error may be responsible. This CDR3 reads CASSSSGTRVYEQYF. CDR3 DNA sequence: TGTGCCAGCAGTTCCTCCGGGACTAGGGTCTACGAGCAGTACTTC. The J gene is TRBJ2-7, the V gene TRBV24-1, with 8 bases that match TRBD2. Germline loops: CDR1 KGHDR, CDR2 SFDVKD. CDR3 length equals 15 residues.

This clonotype came up once. A read error may produce the germline difference seen at one junction end. In DNA form, the CDR3 reads TGTGCCAGCAGCTTAATAGGAGAGTCCCAGTACTTC. Translation: CASSLIGESQYF. The rearrangement uses TRBV7-9 and TRBJ2-5; no reliable D call. This CDR3 has 12 amino acids. Germline values: CDR1 SEHNR, CDR2 FQNEAQ (reference sequence).

This clonotype was detected ten times or more. The chain is built from TRBV24-1 and TRBJ2-5; 10 positions agree with TRBD1. CDR3 length: 15 residues. J gave up 2 bases and V 3 bases, and 2 bases lay outside the gene matches. Germline assignment: CDR1 KGHDR and CDR2 SFDVKD. As DNA, the CDR3 is TGTGCCACCAGTGATACGGGACAGGGGCAAGAGACCCAGTACTTC. Its protein product is CATSDTGQGQETQYF.

The rearrangement joins TRBV7-9 to TRBJ1-5; maybe TRBD1 (5 bases). CDR3 length: 18 amino acids. The V end was cut by 5 bases, the J end by 0 bases, with 20 bases between. CDR1 and CDR2 from the germline V gene are SEHNR and FQNEAQ (reference sequence). The CDR3 DNA reads as TGTGCCAGCAGCCCGCCCCGGACACACGTCGTTAGCAATCAGCCCCAGCATTTT. It codes for CASSPPRTHVVSNQPQHF.

V usage is TRBV19 and J usage is TRBJ1-5, with TRBD1 matching 7 bases. Germline loops: CDR1 LNHDA, CDR2 SQIVND (reference sequence). The CDR3 covers 12 residues. V lost 7 bases to trimming and J lost 7 bases; unmatched junction nucleotides: 4. CDR3 in amino acids: CASKGAGQPQHF. In nucleotides, the CDR3 is TGTGCCAGTAAGGGGGCCGGCCAGCCCCAGCATTTT.

V and J are TRBV2 and TRBJ2-2; D call uncertain. This CDR3 is 16 amino acids long. In germline, CDR1 is SNHLY, CDR2 FYNNEI. V dropped 4 bases and J dropped 0 bases, with 12 bases sitting between them. CDR3 coding DNA: TGTGCCAGCAGTGTCGTGACCAACACGAACACCGGGGAGCTGTTTTTT. This sequence encodes CASSVVTNTNTGELFF.

This clonotype was counted ten times or more. This chain uses TRBV5-5 with TRBJ2-5; TRBD2 aligns across 10 bases. Germline V gene sequence: CDR1 SGHKS, CDR2 YYEKEE (reference sequence). J lost 5 bases, V lost 4 bases, and 8 bases had no gene match. This CDR3 is built from 15 residues. CDR3 residues: CASSPVAGGGETQYF. In DNA, the CDR3 is TGTGCCAGCAGCCCAGTAGCGGGGGGAGGTGAGACCCAGTACTTC.

This clonotype was found many times. The chain employs TRBV25-1 and TRBJ1-2; perhaps TRBD1 as D (5 bases). This CDR3 region has 13 residues. Germline CDR1 reads MGHDK; CDR2 reads SYGVNS. Trimming removed 4 bases from V and 8 bases from J, with 14 bases in between. In DNA form, the CDR3 reads TGTGCCAGCAGTGGGTCAGGGAGACGCGGCTACACCTTC. It is translated as CASSGSGRRGYTF.